This T cell receptor beta chain was observed in a study of shared clonotypes between healthy human individuals. Germline lookup yields CDR1 MNHEY and CDR2 SMNVEV (reference sequence). The ends were cut back, 4 bases at V and 0 bases at J, with 8 bases in the middle. The CDR3 length is 14 residues. Using immunoSEQ multiplex PCR, the repertoire was profiled, and TCRdb retains in-frame clones only, with some absent. The data contain some 480,000 clones, roughly 85% of them singletons. The sequence derives from a woman in her thirties or forties in good health. Some clones in this sample may be carry-over from other donors' samples. The chain joins TRBV27 to TRBJ2-3, with a tentative D call TRBD2 (5 bases). The sample consisted of PBMCs. The CDR3 here is CASSSTTSTDTQYF. In DNA, the CDR3 is TGTGCCAGCAGTTCGACTACTAGCACAGATACGCAGTATTTT.